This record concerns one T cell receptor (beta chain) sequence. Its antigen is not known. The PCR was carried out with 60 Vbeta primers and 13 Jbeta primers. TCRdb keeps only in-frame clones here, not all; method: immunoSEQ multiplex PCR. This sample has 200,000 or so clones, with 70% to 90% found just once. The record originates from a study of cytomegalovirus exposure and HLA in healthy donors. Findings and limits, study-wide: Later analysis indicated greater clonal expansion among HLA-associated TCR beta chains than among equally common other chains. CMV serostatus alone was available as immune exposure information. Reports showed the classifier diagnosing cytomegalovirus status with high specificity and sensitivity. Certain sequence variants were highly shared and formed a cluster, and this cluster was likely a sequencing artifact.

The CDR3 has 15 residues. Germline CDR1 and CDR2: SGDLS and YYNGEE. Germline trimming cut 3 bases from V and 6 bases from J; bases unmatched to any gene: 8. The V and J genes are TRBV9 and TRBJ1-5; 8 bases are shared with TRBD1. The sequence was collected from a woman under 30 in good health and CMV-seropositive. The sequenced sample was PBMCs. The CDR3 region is CASSEGDRRGQPQHF. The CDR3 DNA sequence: TGTGCCAGCAGCGAAGGGGACAGGCGGGGTCAGCCCCAGCATTTT.